This TCR beta chain was identified during a study of human T cells and chemical hapten exposure. The library put unique molecular identifiers onto individual cDNA molecules. TCRdb re-analysed the RACE reads in MiXCR, keeping a single row per CDR3 protein. Of tens of thousands of distinct CDR3 sequences in the sample, more than 8.5% were seen once. Time point indicated: patch test 2, 6 weeks after DPC sensitization. Treatment noted: therapeutic diphenylcyclopropenone sensitization with weekly scalp DPC. Each patch test followed a blood draw. The study drew its donors from alopecia patients who were 18 to 70 years old and suitable for DPC. Trimming took off 7 bases at V and 1 base at J, with 15 bases between the two ends. The germline CDR1 and CDR2 sequences are SGHTA and FQGNSA. This CDR3 is 15 amino acids long.

The chain employs TRBV7-2 and TRBJ2-3; D may be TRBD2 (7 bases). The TCR comes from a woman aged 40 to 50 with alopecia areata. Some clones in this sample may be carry-over from other donors' samples. This specimen was whole blood, taken in connection with sensitization to the hapten diphenylcyclopropenone (DPC). Here the CDR3 DNA reads TGTGCCAGCATCCTGGTGGGGGGGCGCACAGATACGCAGTATTTT. This translates into CASILVGGRTDTQYF.